This is a list of T cell receptor beta chains from one sample in a study of identical twins' blood T cells. Each CDR3 protein is one row after TCRdb ran MiXCR on the 5' RACE reads. The sample has fewer than 450,000 distinct CDR3 sequences; 25% to 35% are singletons. Sequenced input: PBMCs. The receptors stem from a woman aged 18-55 years in good health. CDR3s include the opening cysteine and the closing phenylalanine or tryptophan. D genes are given only for firm matches. A clone size is listed for some rows: how often the clone was seen (once, few, many), or a class if it is expanded.

d_gene	v_gene	j_gene	abundance	CDR3nt	CDR3aa
.	TRBV19	TRBJ1-5	few	TGTGCCAGTAGTATGATCAGCAATCAGCCCCAGCATTTT	CASSMISNQPQHF
.	TRBV5-1	TRBJ2-2	.	TGCGCCAGCACGGTACGGGGATCAAACACCGGGGAGCTGTTTTTT	CASTVRGSNTGELFF
.	TRBV9	TRBJ1-2	.	TGTGCCAGCAGCGTAAACCGGGACACGACCGGTTCCTATGGCTACACCTTC	CASSVNRDTTGSYGYTF
TRBD1	TRBV27	TRBJ1-5	few	TGTGCCAGCAGCACCGACAGGGCTTCGGGCAATCAGCCCCAGCATTTT	CASSTDRASGNQPQHF
.	TRBV7-9	TRBJ1-1	.	TGTGCCAGCAGCTTCGCGCATGGGGCTAGCACTGAAGCTTTCTTT	CASSFAHGASTEAFF
TRBD2	TRBV20-1	TRBJ2-3	.	TGCAGTGTGGACTGGGGGGGAGATGCTGAGAGCACAGATACGCAGTATTTT	CSVDWGGDAESTDTQYF
.	TRBV7-2	TRBJ1-3	few	TGTGCCAGCAGCTCCCTTCGCACCAGCTCTGGAAACACCATATATTTT	CASSSLRTSSGNTIYF
.	TRBV25-1	TRBJ2-7	few	TGTGCCAGCAGTGCTGCTTCCTACGAGCAGTACTTC	CASSAASYEQYF
.	TRBV3-1	TRBJ1-2	.	TGTGCCAGCAGCAAAATGGCCGGTGGCTACACCTTC	CASSKMAGGYTF
.	TRBV28	TRBJ1-2	few	TGTGCCAGCAGTTTAATACGGAACTATGGCTACACCTTC	CASSLIRNYGYTF
TRBD1	TRBV12-3/TRBV12-4	TRBJ1-3	few	TGTGCCAGCAGTTTATCAGGGGGCCGAGACACCATATATTTT	CASSLSGGRDTIYF
.	TRBV5-1	TRBJ2-3	.	TGCGCCAGCAGCTTGGCCTTCTCAGATACGCAGTATTTT	CASSLAFSDTQYF
TRBD1	TRBV12-3/TRBV12-4	TRBJ1-1	.	TGTGCCAGCAGGGGGGACAGAAACACTGGAGCTTTCTTT	CASRGDRNTGAFF
TRBD1	TRBV6-5	TRBJ1-1	.	TGTGCCAGCAGCTCGAAGCAGGGGGCGGAAACTGAAGCTTTCTTT	CASSSKQGAETEAFF
.	TRBV3-1	TRBJ2-7	few	TGTGCCAGCAGCCAAGGGAACGAGCAGTACTTC	CASSQGNEQYF
TRBD1	TRBV2	TRBJ1-4	few	TGTGCCAGCAGTCCTGACAGGGGTCATGAAAAACTGTTTTTT	CASSPDRGHEKLFF
TRBD2	TRBV29-1	TRBJ2-2	few	TGCAGCGTGGGACTACCGAACACCGGGGAGCTGTTTTTT	CSVGLPNTGELFF
TRBD2	TRBV3-1	TRBJ2-2	few	TGTGCCAGCACCCAACGGTTTCTAGCGGGGGGAAACACCGGGGAGCTGTTTTTT	CASTQRFLAGGNTGELFF
.	TRBV19	TRBJ2-1	few	TGTGCCAGTAGTCAGGCCGGGGGCCCCCCGTACAATGAGCAGTTCTTC	CASSQAGGPPYNEQFF
.	TRBV4-2	TRBJ2-2	.	TGTGCCAGCAGCCAAGAAGCGGGCTCGAACACCGGGGAGCTGTTTTTT	CASSQEAGSNTGELFF
.	TRBV13	TRBJ1-4	.	TGTGCCAGCAGCTTAGGCACACAGGATAGTCTGTTTTTT	CASSLGTQDSLFF
TRBD1	TRBV5-1	TRBJ2-3	few	TGCGCCAGCAGCTTTGGGACAGGCACAGATACGCAGTATTTT	CASSFGTGTDTQYF
.	TRBV11-2	TRBJ1-1	.	TGTGCCAGCAGCTTAACCCCCACAGGGTTGGGTACTGAAGCTTTCTTT	CASSLTPTGLGTEAFF
.	TRBV5-1	TRBJ1-2	.	TGCGCCAGCAGGGTCGAGGCAGGGCATGGCTATGGCTACACCTTC	CASRVEAGHGYGYTF
.	TRBV29-1	TRBJ1-2	few	TGCAGCGTTGAAGGGGTAGGCCACACCTTC	CSVEGVGHTF
.	TRBV20-1	TRBJ1-1	many	TGCAGTGCCCCCGGGGTGGCTGAAGCTTTCTTT	CSAPGVAEAFF
.	TRBV20-1	TRBJ2-7	.	TGCAGTGCTGCGCAGGCATCCAATTCCTACGAGCAGTACTTC	CSAAQASNSYEQYF
.	TRBV19	TRBJ1-5	.	TGCGCCAGTAGTGACCGGGACATTAATCAGCCCCAGCATTTT	CASSDRDINQPQHF
TRBD1	TRBV10-3	TRBJ2-7	.	TGTGCCATCAGAACGACAGGGACGGGCGAGCAGTACTTC	CAIRTTGTGEQYF
.	TRBV7-9	TRBJ1-1	few	TGTGCCAGCAGCCCAAGGCCCAGCCCCGGCACTGAAGCTTTCTTT	CASSPRPSPGTEAFF
.	TRBV7-8	TRBJ1-5	.	TGTGCCAGCAGCTTAAGTGGGTACAGGCCCCAGCATTTT	CASSLSGYRPQHF